The text below deals with one T cell receptor (beta chain). What it recognizes is unknown. This specimen comes from a study of Ad26.COV2.S vaccination and SARS-CoV-2 variants. Study at large: Ad26.COV2.S, an intramuscular injection, was given once or twice 56 days apart. Points from the study as a whole: Ad26.COV2.S recipients had broader spike-specific TCRs (P = 0.0014).

The germline V gene has CDR1 LNHDA and CDR2 SQIVND (reference sequence). V lost 0 bases and J 4 bases, leaving 15 bases between the germline ends. The CDR3 consists of 16 residues. The treatment is: over 15 received Ad26.COV2.S at low or high dose, single or two shots; about 5 received placebo; per-sample allocation not given. Sampling happened 63 days after the first vaccine or placebo injection. The study used a vaccine consisting of an Ad26 vector that expressed Wuhan-strain SARS-CoV-2 spike. This table comes from immunoSEQ multiplex PCR, and its TCRdb copy is limited to in-frame clones, with some not included. The sample yields around 250,000 clones, around 88% seen once.

The TCR was taken from a person between 18 and 60 years old who received the Ad26.COV2.S COVID-19 vaccine or a placebo. This chain joins TRBV19 and TRBJ1-1; D uncertain. The sample in question was peripheral blood, obtained in a trial of Ad26.COV2.S vaccine versus placebo. The CDR3 DNA is TGTGCCAGTAGTATAGATGGGAACAGCGCGCGCACTGAAGCTTTCTTT. Residues: CASSIDGNSARTEAFF.